This TCR beta chain was found in a study of regulatory T cells in long-lasting Graves disease. In building TCR beta libraries, iRepertoire HTBI primers were used together with Arm-PCR of CDR3 regions. Authors' analysis steps: Identified segments across samples numbered roughly 62 TRBV and roughly 15 TRBJ. TCRdb re-called the multiplex PCR reads through MiXCR, storing one row per CDR3 protein. The authors' filters were not applied to this entry. The data contain roughly 490,000 distinct CDR3 sequences, 20% to 25% of them singletons. Stated time point: persistent/refractory GD, antithyroid drugs over 5 years with positive TRAb. The TCR library was made from RNA that had been extracted from PBMCs in TRIzol. Trimming pared 4 bases from V and 3 bases from J, leaving 19 bases between. CDR3 length: 17 residues. Germline CDR1 reads LNHDA; CDR2 reads SQIVND (reference sequence).

Material: peripheral blood mononuclear cells (PBMCs), obtained when the disease was refractory, from a patient treated with antithyroid drugs. The clonotype originates from a female donor with Graves disease. The J gene is TRBJ1-5, the V gene TRBV19; perhaps TRBD1 as D (6 bases). CDR3 nucleotides: TGTGCCAGTAGTAGTAGTATGGGAGGGGGACCCAATCAGCCCCAGCATTTT. Its translation is CASSSSMGGGPNQPQHF.